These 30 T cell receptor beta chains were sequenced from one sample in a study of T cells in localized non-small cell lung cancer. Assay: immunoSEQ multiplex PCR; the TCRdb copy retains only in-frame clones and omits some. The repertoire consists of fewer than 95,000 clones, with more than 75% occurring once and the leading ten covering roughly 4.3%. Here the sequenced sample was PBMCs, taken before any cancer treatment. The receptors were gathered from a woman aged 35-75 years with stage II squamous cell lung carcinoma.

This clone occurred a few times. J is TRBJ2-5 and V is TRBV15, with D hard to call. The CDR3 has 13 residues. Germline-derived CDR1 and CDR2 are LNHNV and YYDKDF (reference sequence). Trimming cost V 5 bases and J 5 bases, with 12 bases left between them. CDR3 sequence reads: CATSSGPRETQYF. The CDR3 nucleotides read TGTGCCACCAGCTCCGGGCCCCGGGAGACCCAGTACTTC. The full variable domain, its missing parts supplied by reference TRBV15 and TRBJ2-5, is DAMVIQNPRYQVTQFGKPVTLSCSQTLNHNVMYWYQQKSSQAPKLLFHYYDKDFNNEADTPDNFQSRRPNTSFCFLDIRSPGLGDTAMYLCATSSGPRETQYFGPGTRLLVL.

The CDR3 protein is CSVVISEPQGKNIQYF. In DNA form, the CDR3 reads TGCAGCGTTGTAATTTCGGAACCCCAGGGGAAAAACATTCAGTACTTC. V gene TRBV29-1 combines with J gene TRBJ2-4; possibly TRBD1 for D (6 bases). The length of the CDR3 is 16 residues. V was cut by 4 bases and J by 4 bases, with 20 bases left in between. The germline V gene has CDR1 SQVTM and CDR2 ANQGSEA.

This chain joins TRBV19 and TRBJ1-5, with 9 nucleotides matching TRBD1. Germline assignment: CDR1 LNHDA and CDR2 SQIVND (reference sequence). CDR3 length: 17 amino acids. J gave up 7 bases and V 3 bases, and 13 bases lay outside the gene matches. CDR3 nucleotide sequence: TGTGCCAGTAGTATGAAGGGGGACAGGGCCTACCGACAGCCCCAGCATTTT. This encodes CASSMKGDRAYRQPQHF.

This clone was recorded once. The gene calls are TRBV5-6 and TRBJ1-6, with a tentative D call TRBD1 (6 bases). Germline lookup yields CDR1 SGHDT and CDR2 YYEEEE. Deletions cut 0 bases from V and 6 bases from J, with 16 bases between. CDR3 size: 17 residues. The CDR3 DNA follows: TGTGCCAGCAGCTTGGCTGGAGGGGGATTGGGTAATTCACCCCTCCACTTT. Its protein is CASSLAGGGLGNSPLHF.

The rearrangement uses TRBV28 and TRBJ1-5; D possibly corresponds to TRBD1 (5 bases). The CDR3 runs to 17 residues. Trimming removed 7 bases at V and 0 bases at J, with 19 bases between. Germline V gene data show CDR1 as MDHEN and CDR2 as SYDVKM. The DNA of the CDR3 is TGTGCCAGCAACCCGGCAGGGAGGCAATATAGCAATCAGCCCCAGCATTTT. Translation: CASNPAGRQYSNQPQHF.

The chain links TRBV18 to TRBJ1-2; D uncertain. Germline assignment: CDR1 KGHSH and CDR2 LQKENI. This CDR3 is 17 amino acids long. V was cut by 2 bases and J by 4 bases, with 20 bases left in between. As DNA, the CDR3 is TGTGCCAGCTCACCATCGGGCCCTAGTAACACGGGCTATGGCTACACCTTC. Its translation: CASSPSGPSNTGYGYTF.

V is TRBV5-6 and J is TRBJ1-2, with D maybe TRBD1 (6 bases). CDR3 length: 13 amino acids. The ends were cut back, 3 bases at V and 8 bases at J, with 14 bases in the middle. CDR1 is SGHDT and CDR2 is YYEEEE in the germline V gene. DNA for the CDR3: TGTGCCAGCAGCTCCGGACGGGGGCAAGGCTACACCTTC. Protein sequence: CASSSGRGQGYTF.

CDR3 coding DNA: TGTGCCAGTAGTATCGGACAGGGGATGGTGAGCACTGAAGCTTTCTTT. It translates to CASSIGQGMVSTEAFF. The chain uses TRBV19 and TRBJ1-1, with 9 bases that match TRBD1. The CDR3 is 16 residues long. Germline V gives CDR1 LNHDA, CDR2 SQIVND (reference sequence). Unmatched junction bases numbered 9, after V lost 3 bases and J lost 4 bases. The variable domain in full, completed from reference TRBV19 and TRBJ1-1, reads DGGITQSPKYLFRKEGQNVTLSCEQNLNHDAMYWYRQDPGQGLRLIYYSQIVNDFQKGDIAEGYSVSREKKESFPLTVTSAQKNPTAFYLCASSIGQGMVSTEAFFGQGTRLTVV.

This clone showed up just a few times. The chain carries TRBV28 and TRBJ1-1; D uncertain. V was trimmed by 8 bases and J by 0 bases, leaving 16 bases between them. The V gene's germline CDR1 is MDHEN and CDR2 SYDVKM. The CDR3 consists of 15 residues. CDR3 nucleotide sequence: TGTGCCAGCGCAGCGCGCAGGTTAATGAACACTGAAGCTTTCTTT. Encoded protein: CASAARRLMNTEAFF. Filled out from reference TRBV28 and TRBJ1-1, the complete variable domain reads DVKVTQSSRYLVKRTGEKVFLECVQDMDHENMFWYRQDPGLGLRLIYFSYDVKMKEKGDIPEGYSVSREKKERFSLILESASTNQTSMYLCASAARRLMNTEAFFGQGTRLTVV.

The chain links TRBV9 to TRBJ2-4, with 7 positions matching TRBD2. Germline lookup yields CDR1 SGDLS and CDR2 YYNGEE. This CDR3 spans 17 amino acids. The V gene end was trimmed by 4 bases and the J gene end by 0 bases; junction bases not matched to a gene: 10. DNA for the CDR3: TGTGCCAGCAGCCCCCAAGGGAGGGGATTAGCCAAAAACATTCAGTACTTC. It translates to CASSPQGRGLAKNIQYF. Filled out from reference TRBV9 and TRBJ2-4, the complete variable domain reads DSGVTQTPKHLITATGQRVTLRCSPRSGDLSVYWYQQSLDQGLQFLIQYYNGEERAKGNILERFSAQQFPDLHSELNLSSLELGDSALYFCASSPQGRGLAKNIQYFGAGTRLSVL.

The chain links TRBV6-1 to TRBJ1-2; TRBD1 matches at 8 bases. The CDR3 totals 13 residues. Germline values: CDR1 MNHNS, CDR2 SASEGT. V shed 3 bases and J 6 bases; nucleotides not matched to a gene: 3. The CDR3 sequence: CASSDGQGNGYTF. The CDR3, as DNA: TGTGCCAGCAGTGACGGACAGGGAAATGGCTACACCTTC.

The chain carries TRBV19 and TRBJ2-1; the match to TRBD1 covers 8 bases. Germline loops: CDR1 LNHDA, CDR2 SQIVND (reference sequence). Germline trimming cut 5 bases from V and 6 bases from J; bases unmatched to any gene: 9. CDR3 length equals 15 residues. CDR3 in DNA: TGTGCCAGTAGTGATACCGCACAGGGGGTCAATGAGCAGTTCTTC. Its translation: CASSDTAQGVNEQFF.

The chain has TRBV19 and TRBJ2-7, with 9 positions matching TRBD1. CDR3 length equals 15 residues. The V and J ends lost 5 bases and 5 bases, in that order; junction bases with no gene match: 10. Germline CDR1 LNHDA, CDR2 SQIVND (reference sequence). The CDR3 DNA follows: TGTGCCAGTAGTTTATCCGGGACAGGGCGCGACGAGCAGTACTTC. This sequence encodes CASSLSGTGRDEQYF.

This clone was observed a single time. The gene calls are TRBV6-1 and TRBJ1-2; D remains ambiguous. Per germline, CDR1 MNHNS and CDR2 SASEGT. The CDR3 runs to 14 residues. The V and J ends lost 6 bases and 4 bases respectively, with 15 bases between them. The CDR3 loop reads CASSPRGTFYGYTF. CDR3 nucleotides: TGTGCCAGCAGCCCGCGGGGAACCTTCTATGGCTACACCTTC.

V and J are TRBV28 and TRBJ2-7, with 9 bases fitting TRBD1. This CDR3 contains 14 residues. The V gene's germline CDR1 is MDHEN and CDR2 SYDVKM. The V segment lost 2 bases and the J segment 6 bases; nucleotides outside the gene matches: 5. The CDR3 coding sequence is TGTGCCAGCAGTTTAACAGGGGGCGTATTCGAGCAGTACTTC. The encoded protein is CASSLTGGVFEQYF. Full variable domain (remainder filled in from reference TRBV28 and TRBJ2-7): DVKVTQSSRYLVKRTGEKVFLECVQDMDHENMFWYRQDPGLGLRLIYFSYDVKMKEKGDIPEGYSVSREKKERFSLILESASTNQTSMYLCASSLTGGVFEQYFGPGTRLTVT.

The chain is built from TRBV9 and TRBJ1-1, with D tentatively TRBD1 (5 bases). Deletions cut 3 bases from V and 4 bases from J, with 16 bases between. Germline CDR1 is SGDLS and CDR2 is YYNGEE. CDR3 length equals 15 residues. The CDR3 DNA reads TGTGCCAGCAGCGGTTATGGGGGTTTGGGCACTGAAGCTTTCTTT. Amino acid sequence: CASSGYGGLGTEAFF.

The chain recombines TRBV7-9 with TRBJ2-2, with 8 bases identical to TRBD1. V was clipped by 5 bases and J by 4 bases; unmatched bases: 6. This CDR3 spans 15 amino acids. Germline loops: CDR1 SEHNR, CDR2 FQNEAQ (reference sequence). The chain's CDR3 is CASSRGTGLTGELFF. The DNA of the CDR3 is TGTGCCAGCAGCCGGGGGACAGGCCTCACCGGGGAGCTGTTTTTT.

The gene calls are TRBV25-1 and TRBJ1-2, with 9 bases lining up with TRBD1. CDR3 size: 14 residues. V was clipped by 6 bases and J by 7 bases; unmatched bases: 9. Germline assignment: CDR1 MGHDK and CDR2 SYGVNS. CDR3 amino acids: CASSTDRGIFGYTF. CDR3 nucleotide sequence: TGTGCCAGCAGCACGGACAGGGGAATCTTTGGCTACACCTTC.

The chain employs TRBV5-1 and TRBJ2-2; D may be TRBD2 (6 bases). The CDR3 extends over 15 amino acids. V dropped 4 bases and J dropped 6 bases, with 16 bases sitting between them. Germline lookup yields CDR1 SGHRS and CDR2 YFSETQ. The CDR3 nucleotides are TGCGCCAGCAGCCGGGGACTCACGAGGGCCGGGGAGCTGTTTTTT. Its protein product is CASSRGLTRAGELFF.

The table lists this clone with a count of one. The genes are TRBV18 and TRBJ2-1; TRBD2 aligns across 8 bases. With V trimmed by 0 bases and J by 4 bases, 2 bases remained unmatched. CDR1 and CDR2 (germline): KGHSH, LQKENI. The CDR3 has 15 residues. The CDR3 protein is CASSPPRGEYNEQFF. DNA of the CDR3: TGTGCCAGCTCACCACCGCGGGGGGAGTACAATGAGCAGTTCTTC. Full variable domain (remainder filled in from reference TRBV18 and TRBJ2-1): NAGVMQNPRHLVRRRGQEARLRCSPMKGHSHVYWYRQLPEEGLKFMVYLQKENIIDESGMPKERFSAEFPKEGPSILRIQQVVRGDSAAYFCASSPPRGEYNEQFFGPGTRLTVL.

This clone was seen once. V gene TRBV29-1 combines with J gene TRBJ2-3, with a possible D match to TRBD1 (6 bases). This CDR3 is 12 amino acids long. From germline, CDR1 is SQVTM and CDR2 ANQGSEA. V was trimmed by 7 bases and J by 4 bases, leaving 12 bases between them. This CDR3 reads CSEDRNSDTQYF. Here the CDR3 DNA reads TGCAGCGAAGACAGGAATTCAGATACGCAGTATTTT.

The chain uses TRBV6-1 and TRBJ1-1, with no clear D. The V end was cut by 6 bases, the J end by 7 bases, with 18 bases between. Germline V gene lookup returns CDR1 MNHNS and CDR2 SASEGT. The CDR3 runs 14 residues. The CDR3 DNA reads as TGTGCCAGCAGGGTAGGACCGACCTGGGATGAAGCTTTCTTT. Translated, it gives CASRVGPTWDEAFF.

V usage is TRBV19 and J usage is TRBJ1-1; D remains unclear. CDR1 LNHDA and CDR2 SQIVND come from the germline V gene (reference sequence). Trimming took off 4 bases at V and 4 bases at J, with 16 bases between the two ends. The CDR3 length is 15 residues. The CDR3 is CASSTTTGKFTEAFF. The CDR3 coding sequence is TGTGCCAGTAGTACAACTACGGGTAAATTCACTGAAGCTTTCTTT.

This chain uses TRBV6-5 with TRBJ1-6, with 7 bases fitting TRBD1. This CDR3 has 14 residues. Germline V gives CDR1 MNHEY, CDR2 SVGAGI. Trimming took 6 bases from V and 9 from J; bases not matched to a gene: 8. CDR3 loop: CASRGQVETSPLHF. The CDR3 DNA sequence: TGTGCCAGCAGAGGACAGGTAGAAACTTCACCCCTCCACTTT.

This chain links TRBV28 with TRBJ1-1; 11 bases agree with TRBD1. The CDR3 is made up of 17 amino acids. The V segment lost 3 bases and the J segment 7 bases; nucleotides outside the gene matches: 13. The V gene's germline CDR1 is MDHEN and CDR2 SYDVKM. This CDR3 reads CASSLYGTGGLKSEAFF. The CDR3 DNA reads TGTGCCAGCAGTTTGTACGGGACAGGGGGGTTGAAGAGTGAAGCTTTCTTT.

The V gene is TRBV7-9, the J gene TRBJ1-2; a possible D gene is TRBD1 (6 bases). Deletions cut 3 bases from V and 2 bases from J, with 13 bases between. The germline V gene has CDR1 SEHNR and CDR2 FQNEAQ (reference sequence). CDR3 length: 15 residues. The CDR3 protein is CASSFAQGLNYGYTF. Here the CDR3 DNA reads TGTGCCAGCAGCTTCGCACAGGGACTCAACTATGGCTACACCTTC.

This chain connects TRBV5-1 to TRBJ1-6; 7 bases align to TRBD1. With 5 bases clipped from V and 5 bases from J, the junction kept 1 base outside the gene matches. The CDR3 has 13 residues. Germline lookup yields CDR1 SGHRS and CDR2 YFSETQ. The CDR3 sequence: CASRTGDNSPLHF. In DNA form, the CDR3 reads TGCGCCAGCAGAACAGGGGATAATTCACCCCTCCACTTT.

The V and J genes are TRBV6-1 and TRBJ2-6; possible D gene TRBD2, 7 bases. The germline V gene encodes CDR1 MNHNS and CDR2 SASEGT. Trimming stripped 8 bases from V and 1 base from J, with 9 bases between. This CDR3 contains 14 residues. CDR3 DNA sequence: TGTGCCAGCGAGGGGGGGTCTGGGGCCAACGTCCTGACTTTC. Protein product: CASEGGSGANVLTF.

Here the CDR3 DNA reads TGTGCCAGCAGGTCGGGACAGTCTAATGAAAAACTGTTTTTT. It encodes CASRSGQSNEKLFF. This sequence joins TRBV28 and TRBJ1-4; TRBD1 aligns across 7 bases. Germline V gene sequence: CDR1 MDHEN, CDR2 SYDVKM. There are 14 residues in the CDR3. Germline trimming cut 6 bases from V and 3 bases from J; bases unmatched to any gene: 4. Looking up the rest from reference TRBV28 and TRBJ1-4 gives the full variable domain: DVKVTQSSRYLVKRTGEKVFLECVQDMDHENMFWYRQDPGLGLRLIYFSYDVKMKEKGDIPEGYSVSREKKERFSLILESASTNQTSMYLCASRSGQSNEKLFFGSGTQLSVL.

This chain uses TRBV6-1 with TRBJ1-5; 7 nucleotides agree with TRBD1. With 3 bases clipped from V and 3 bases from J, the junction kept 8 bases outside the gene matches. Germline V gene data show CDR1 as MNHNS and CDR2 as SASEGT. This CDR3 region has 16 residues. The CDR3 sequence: CASSESRDSYNQPQHF. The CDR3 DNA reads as TGTGCCAGCAGTGAGTCCCGGGACAGTTACAATCAGCCCCAGCATTTT.